This T cell receptor beta chain stems from a study of blood T cell repertoires in COVID-19. Study-wide context: Donors in the United States, Italy and Spain gave samples during acute or convalescent COVID-19.

Original data processing: Amplifying reference gene primers gave estimates of nucleated cell counts. The data were produced by immunoSEQ multiplex PCR, yet TCRdb's version contains in-frame clones alone and is incomplete. D and trimming come from the DNA, and the V and J calls and clone size come from that table. This sample carries about 43,000 clones, 86% of them seen once, and the ten largest clones take 7.5% to 10%. The CDR3 sequence is 13 residues long. Deletions cut 5 bases from V and 6 bases from J, with 14 bases between. Germline assignment: CDR1 SQVTM and CDR2 ANQGSEA. The source is a human donor in a cohort sampled during active COVID-19. The chain employs TRBV29-1 and TRBJ1-5; no reliable D call. The material sequenced was peripheral blood. The CDR3 reads CSVRGSESQPQHF. CDR3 bases: TGCAGCGTTCGCGGCTCGGAGAGTCAGCCCCAGCATTTT. Looking up the rest from reference TRBV29-1 and TRBJ1-5 gives the full variable domain: SAVISQKPSRDICQRGTSLTIQCQVDSQVTMMFWYRQQPGQSLTLIATANQGSEATYESGFVIDKFPISRPNLTFSTLTVSNMSPEDSSIYLCSVRGSESQPQHFGDGTRLSIL.